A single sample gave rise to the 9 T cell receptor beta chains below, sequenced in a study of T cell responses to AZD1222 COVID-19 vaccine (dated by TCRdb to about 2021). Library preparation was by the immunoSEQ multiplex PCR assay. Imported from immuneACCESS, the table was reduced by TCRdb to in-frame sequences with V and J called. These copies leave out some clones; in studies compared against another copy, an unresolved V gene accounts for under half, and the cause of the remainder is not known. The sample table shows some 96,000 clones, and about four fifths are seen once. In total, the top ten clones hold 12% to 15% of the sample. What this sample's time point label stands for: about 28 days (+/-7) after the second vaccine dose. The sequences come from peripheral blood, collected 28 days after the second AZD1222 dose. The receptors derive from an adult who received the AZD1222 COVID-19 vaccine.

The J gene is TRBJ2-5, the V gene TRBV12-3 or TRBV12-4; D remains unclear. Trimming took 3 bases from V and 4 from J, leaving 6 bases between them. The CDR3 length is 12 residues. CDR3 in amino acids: CASSFGSETQYF. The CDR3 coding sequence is TGTGCCAGCAGTTTCGGCTCAGAGACCCAGTACTTC.

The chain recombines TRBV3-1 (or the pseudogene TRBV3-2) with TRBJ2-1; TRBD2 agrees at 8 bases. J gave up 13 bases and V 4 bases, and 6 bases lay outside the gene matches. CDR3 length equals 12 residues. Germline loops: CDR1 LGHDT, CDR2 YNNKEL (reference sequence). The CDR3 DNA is TGTGCCAGCAGCCTGACTACTAGCGGACAGTTCTTC. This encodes CASSLTTSGQFF.

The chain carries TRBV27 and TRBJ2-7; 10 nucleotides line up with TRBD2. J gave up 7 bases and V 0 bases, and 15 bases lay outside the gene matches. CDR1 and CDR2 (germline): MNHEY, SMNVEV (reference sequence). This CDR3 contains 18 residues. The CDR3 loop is CASSLSPLLLAGSQEQYF. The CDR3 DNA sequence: TGTGCCAGCAGTTTATCCCCTCTTTTACTAGCGGGATCACAAGAGCAGTACTTC.

CDR3 protein: CASSLLAGVSYEQYF. The CDR3 DNA sequence: TGTGCCAGCAGCTTGCTGGCAGGGGTCTCCTACGAGCAGTACTTC. This sequence joins TRBV5-5 and TRBJ2-7; D is perhaps TRBD1 (6 bases). The CDR3 covers 15 residues. Per the germline V gene, CDR1 is SGHKS and CDR2 is YYEKEE (reference sequence). V lost 1 base and J lost 0, with 11 bases in between.

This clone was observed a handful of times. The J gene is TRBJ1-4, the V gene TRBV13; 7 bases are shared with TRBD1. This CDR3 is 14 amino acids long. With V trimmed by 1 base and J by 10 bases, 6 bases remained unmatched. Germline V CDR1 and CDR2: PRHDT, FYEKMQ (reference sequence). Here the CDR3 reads CASSLVLGGVKLFF. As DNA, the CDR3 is TGTGCCAGCAGCTTAGTCCTAGGGGGCGTAAAACTGTTTTTT.

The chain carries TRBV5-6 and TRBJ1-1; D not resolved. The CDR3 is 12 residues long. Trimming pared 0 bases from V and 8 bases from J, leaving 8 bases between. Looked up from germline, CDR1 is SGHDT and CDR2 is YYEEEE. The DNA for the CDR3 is TGTGCCAGCAGCTTGGTCTCGGAAGAAGCTTTCTTT. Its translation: CASSLVSEEAFF.

The CDR3 reads CASSLGAPGGRGANVLTF. The CDR3 nucleotides are TGTGCCAGCAGCTTAGGAGCCCCAGGGGGCCGTGGGGCCAACGTCCTGACTTTC. The chain has TRBV7-6 and TRBJ2-6, with 8 bases that match TRBD1. Germline trimming cut 1 base from V and 3 bases from J; bases unmatched to any gene: 8. This CDR3 spans 18 amino acids. From germline, CDR1 is SGHVS and CDR2 FNYEAQ.

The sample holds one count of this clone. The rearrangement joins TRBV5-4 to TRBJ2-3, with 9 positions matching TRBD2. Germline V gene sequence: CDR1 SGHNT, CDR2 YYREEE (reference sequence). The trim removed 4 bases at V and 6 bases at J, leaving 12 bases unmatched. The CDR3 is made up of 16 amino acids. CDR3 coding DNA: TGTGCCAGCAGCCCCGGTCTAGCGGGAAGGAGGGATACGCAGTATTTT. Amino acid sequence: CASSPGLAGRRDTQYF.

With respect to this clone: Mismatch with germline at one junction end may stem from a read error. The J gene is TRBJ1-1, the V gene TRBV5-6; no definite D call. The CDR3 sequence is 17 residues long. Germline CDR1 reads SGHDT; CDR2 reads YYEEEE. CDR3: CASSLNSGVSRNSEAFF. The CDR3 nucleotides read TGTGCCAGCAGCTTGAATTCCGGGGTTTCGAGGAACAGTGAAGCTTTCTTT.